Sequencing of this T cell receptor beta chain was carried out in a study of regulatory T cells in long-lasting Graves disease. Both iRepertoire HTBI primers and Arm-PCR of CDR3 regions were used to build the TCR beta libraries. TCRdb analysed the multiplex PCR reads with MiXCR anew, one entry per CDR3 protein. This table holds roughly 440,000 distinct CDR3 sequences, over 15% found once. Germline CDR1 is MNHNS and CDR2 is SASEGT. The V gene end was trimmed by 8 bases and the J gene end by 0 bases; junction bases not matched to a gene: 9. The CDR3 runs 16 residues. This clonotype has a handful of counts. As to time point: newly diagnosed GD, antithyroid drugs for less than 3 months. There was RNA extracted from PBMCs, and the TCR library was made from it. A further study also used this sample, focusing on T cells in Graves' hyperthyroidism and ophthalmopathy. As reported in that work: Uncontrolled infection, other autoimmune disease, pregnancy or lactation led to exclusion.

This clonotype was sampled from a woman aged 18-29 years with Graves disease. Sample: peripheral blood mononuclear cells (PBMCs), taken at new diagnosis, from a patient treated with antithyroid drugs. The chain couples TRBV6-1 to TRBJ2-3, with 9 bases fitting TRBD2. CDR3 protein: CASGGPTSGSTDTQYF. The CDR3, as DNA: TGTGCCAGCGGGGGTCCCACTAGCGGGAGCACAGATACGCAGTATTTT.